This T cell receptor beta chain originates from a study of OX40 agonist ivuxolimab in advanced cancers. Study context: Patients receiving dose escalation had hepatocellular carcinoma, melanoma, renal cell or head and neck cancer.

Patients were ineligible given autoimmune disease history or systemic immunosuppression. Note on this clone: Its antigen remains unknown.

Regarding the study as a whole: In general, CD8+ T cells held more expanded clones than CD4+ did, on average. Researchers did not determine the expanded peripheral T cells' antigen specificity.

The V gene's germline CDR1 is SGHNT and CDR2 YYREEE (reference sequence). Germline trimming cut 8 bases from V and 1 base from J; bases unmatched to any gene: 12. There are 17 residues in the CDR3. TCRdb's table, derived via immunoSEQ multiplex PCR, lists solely in-frame clones and lacks some. Here the sample spans about 59,000 clones, about 94% being singletons. Here the sequenced sample was CD4+ or CD8+ T cells sorted from blood, taken in a trial of the OX40 agonist ivuxolimab. The V and J genes are TRBV5-4 and TRBJ2-7, with 13 positions matching TRBD2. The TCR was taken from an adult with an advanced solid tumor such as melanoma, head and neck, liver or kidney cancer. CDR3 loop: CASSGLAGVGSSYEQYF. Here the CDR3 DNA reads TGTGCCAGTTCAGGACTAGCGGGAGTGGGATCATCCTACGAGCAGTACTTC.